This T cell receptor (beta chain) came from a study of control samples from healthy donors and cancer patients. The CDR3 contains 14 residues. V was trimmed by 0 bases and J by 10 bases, leaving 10 bases between them. Germline V gives CDR1 SGHDN, CDR2 FVKESK. Assay: immunoSEQ multiplex PCR; the TCRdb copy retains only in-frame clones and omits some. The repertoire holds 110,000 to 150,000 clones, with more than 85% as singletons. The source of this sequence is a woman aged 25 to 39 in good health. The V call is TRBV14, the J call TRBJ1-6, with no clear D. Sequencing was carried out using blood. The CDR3 protein is CASSQDRRTSPLHF. The CDR3 nucleotides read TGTGCCAGCAGCCAAGATAGACGTACCTCACCCCTCCACTTT.